This TCR beta chain was captured in a study of blood T cell repertoires in COVID-19. As for the study in general: Spain, Italy and the United States supplied samples that represented acute and convalescent COVID-19. Sources were T cells, B-cell-depleted T cells, or PBMCs; the material itself was cDNA or gDNA.

Seattle patients were enrolled while actively infected and followed longitudinally. Methods used by the authors: How many nucleated cells were present was estimated from reference gene primer amplification. Sequencing was performed with immunoSEQ multiplex PCR; in TCRdb, only in-frame clones are kept and a portion is missing. V, J and clone size are taken as reported in that table, and D and trimming were inferred from the DNA itself. This table has 300,000 or so clones, roughly nine tenths appearing once. The sequencing sample was made of peripheral blood. The origin of this receptor is a woman aged 25 to 39 with COVID-19, enrolled during active disease.

The CDR3 reads CASKQGGGAGANVLTF. In DNA, the CDR3 is TGTGCCAGTAAACAAGGGGGGGGCGCTGGGGCCAACGTCCTGACTTTC. J is TRBJ2-6 and V is TRBV19; tentative D call: TRBD2 (7 bases). This CDR3 is built from 16 residues. V was pared by 7 bases and J by 2 bases, with 15 bases between. Germline V gene lookup returns CDR1 LNHDA and CDR2 SQIVND (reference sequence).